A single sample is the source of the 24 T cell receptor beta chains below, sequenced in a study of human T cells and chemical hapten exposure. Regarding time point: patch test 2, 6 weeks after DPC sensitization. Noted treatment: therapeutic diphenylcyclopropenone sensitization with weekly scalp DPC. TCRdb passed the RACE reads through MiXCR, listing each CDR3 protein once. The sample has about 84,000 distinct CDR3 sequences; more than 9% are singletons. The sequencing used whole blood, collected in connection with sensitization to the hapten diphenylcyclopropenone (DPC). The receptors were gathered from a woman aged 45 to 65 with alopecia areata. Some clones in this sample may be carry-over from other donors' samples.

The J gene is TRBJ2-1, the V gene TRBV6-5; D possibly corresponds to TRBD1 (5 bases). Trimming took 7 bases from V and 9 from J, leaving 16 bases between them. The length of the CDR3 is 13 residues. Germline lookup yields CDR1 MNHEY and CDR2 SVGAGI. CDR3 DNA sequence: TGTGCCAGCACCCTTAGGGGTTATGGTGAGCAGTTCTTC. It is translated as CASTLRGYGEQFF.

This clonotype appeared a few times. The chain uses TRBV7-2 and TRBJ1-5; D is perhaps TRBD1 (5 bases). The V end lost 6 bases, the J end lost 3 bases, and 15 bases lay between the germline ends. Germline CDR1 and CDR2: SGHTA and FQGNSA. The CDR3 is 15 amino acids. Written as DNA, the CDR3 is TGTGCCAGCAGTACTGGGGGTCCCACCAATCAGCCCCAGCATTTT. This sequence encodes CASSTGGPTNQPQHF. The entire variable domain, with the rest obtained from reference TRBV7-2 and TRBJ1-5, is as follows: GAGVSQSPSNKVTEKGKDVELRCDPISGHTALYWYRQSLGQGLEFLIYFQGNSAPDKSGLPSDRFSAERTGGSVSTLTIQRTQQEDSAVYLCASSTGGPTNQPQHFGDGTRLSIL.

This clonotype was seen many times. The rearrangement links TRBV6-6 to TRBJ2-5; 7 nucleotides align to TRBD1. The V and J ends lost 8 bases and 2 bases, in that order; junction bases with no gene match: 8. Germline CDR1 and CDR2: MNHNY and SVGAGI (reference sequence). The CDR3 is made up of 14 amino acids. As DNA, the CDR3 is TGTGCCAGCGCCCGGGACAGCCTTCAAGAGACCCAGTACTTC. It yields the protein CASARDSLQETQYF.

About this clonotype: This may arise from a read error, as a much more abundant clone is one base away. This chain uses TRBV2 with TRBJ2-1, with D possibly matching TRBD2 (6 bases). CDR1 is SNHLY and CDR2 is FYNNEI in the germline V gene. Trimming removed 1 base from V and 3 bases from J, with 16 bases in between. This CDR3 has 17 residues. For the CDR3, the DNA is TGTGCCAGCAGTGAAGAGGGTTGGGCGGGGTGCTACAATGAGCAGTTCTTC. It specifies CASSEEGWAGCYNEQFF.

Many counts were recorded for this clonotype. This chain links TRBV28 with TRBJ1-3; D might be TRBD1 (6 bases). The CDR3 length is 18 residues. Trimming left V 7 bases short and J 0 bases short, with 22 bases between. Germline assignment: CDR1 MDHEN and CDR2 SYDVKM. The CDR3 DNA reads as TGTGCCAGCATTCCAACCGGGACACCTGACTCCTCTGGAAACACCATATATTTT. This codes for CASIPTGTPDSSGNTIYF.

This clonotype was found many times. The J gene is TRBJ1-1, the V gene TRBV29-1; no definite D call. Germline-derived CDR1 and CDR2 are SQVTM and ANQGSEA. V gave up 4 bases and J gave up 0 bases, with 9 bases separating them. The CDR3 runs 13 residues. As DNA, the CDR3 is TGCAGCGTTGTCGGCGGTTTGAACACTGAAGCTTTCTTT. As protein: CSVVGGLNTEAFF. The entire variable domain, with the rest obtained from reference TRBV29-1 and TRBJ1-1, is as follows: SAVISQKPSRDICQRGTSLTIQCQVDSQVTMMFWYRQQPGQSLTLIATANQGSEATYESGFVIDKFPISRPNLTFSTLTVSNMSPEDSSIYLCSVVGGLNTEAFFGQGTRLTVV.

Regarding this clonotype: A read error may account for a junction end that differs from germline. The chain joins TRBV5-1 to TRBJ2-1; 15 positions match TRBD2. This CDR3 spans 23 amino acids. Germline values: CDR1 SGHRS, CDR2 YFSETQ. CDR3 DNA sequence: TGCGCCTGCAGCTTGTGGCCCCCCCCGGGACTAGCGGGAGGTGGCCTGGCCTACAATGAGCAGTTCTTC. This sequence encodes CACSLWPPPGLAGGGLAYNEQFF.

V usage is TRBV11-2 and J usage is TRBJ2-7; D remains unclear. The CDR3 sequence is 15 residues long. Germline loops: CDR1 SGHAT, CDR2 FQNNGV. V was pared by 3 bases and J by 0 bases, with 12 bases between. DNA of the CDR3: TGTGCCAGCAGCTTTGGGCCAGAAACCTCCTACGAGCAGTACTTC. Translating it yields CASSFGPETSYEQYF.

The genes are TRBV7-2 and TRBJ1-1; a possible D gene is TRBD1 (5 bases). The CDR3 totals 13 residues. CDR1 and CDR2 (germline): SGHTA, FQGNSA. Deletions cut 6 bases from V and 3 bases from J, with 11 bases between. CDR3 amino acids: CASRPGGDTEAFF. The CDR3 nucleotides are TGTGCCAGCAGGCCTGGAGGGGACACTGAAGCTTTCTTT. Drawing the rest from reference TRBV7-2 and TRBJ1-1, the complete variable domain is GAGVSQSPSNKVTEKGKDVELRCDPISGHTALYWYRQSLGQGLEFLIYFQGNSAPDKSGLPSDRFSAERTGGSVSTLTIQRTQQEDSAVYLCASRPGGDTEAFFGQGTRLTVV.

With regard to this clonotype: Mismatch with germline at one junction end may stem from a read error. This sequence joins TRBV27 and TRBJ2-5; D gene ambiguous. This CDR3 has 13 amino acids. The germline V gene has CDR1 MNHEY and CDR2 SMNVEV (reference sequence). The CDR3 bases are TGTACCAGCAGAACTACGGACGGAGAGACCCAGTACTTC. Translated: CTSRTTDGETQYF.

This chain links TRBV7-9 with TRBJ2-2; D uncertain. The V and J ends lost 11 bases and 0 bases respectively, with 13 bases between them. Per the germline V gene, CDR1 is SEHNR and CDR2 is FQNEAQ (reference sequence). There are 14 residues in the CDR3. The CDR3 sequence: CAPSPRTNTGELFF. The CDR3 region has the DNA TGTGCCCCCTCCCCCAGGACGAACACCGGGGAGCTGTTTTTT.

The table lists this clonotype with a few counts. The genes are TRBV27 and TRBJ2-1; 11 nucleotides align to TRBD1. Trimming took 6 bases from V and 1 from J; bases not matched to a gene: 8. Germline CDR1 is MNHEY and CDR2 is SMNVEV (reference sequence). The CDR3 runs 17 residues. CDR3 DNA sequence: TGTGCCAGCAGCAGGGACAGGGGGTCGTATTCCTACAATGAGCAGTTCTTC. This gives the protein CASSRDRGSYSYNEQFF.

Many counts were recorded for this clonotype. The chain links TRBV6-6 to TRBJ2-2, with 10 bases that match TRBD2. The CDR3 spans 16 residues. The germline V gene encodes CDR1 MNHNY and CDR2 SVGAGI (reference sequence). V dropped 5 bases and J dropped 2; count of bases not matched to a gene: 5. The CDR3 region is CASSARTSGNTGELFF. As DNA, the CDR3 is TGTGCCAGCAGTGCCAGGACTAGCGGTAACACCGGGGAGCTGTTTTTT.

In its sample, this clonotype was seen a few times. The chain has TRBV30 and TRBJ2-3, with 9 nucleotides matching TRBD2. CDR3 length equals 14 residues. The V segment lost 0 bases and the J segment 5 bases; nucleotides outside the gene matches: 3. The germline gives CDR1 GTSNPN, CDR2 SVGIG (reference sequence). CDR3 amino acids: CAWSVRRGGDTQYF. The DNA of the CDR3 is TGTGCCTGGAGTGTACGGCGGGGGGGAGATACGCAGTATTTT.

J is TRBJ2-3 and V is TRBV18; TRBD2 aligns across 10 bases. With 2 bases clipped from V and 5 bases from J, the junction kept 4 bases outside the gene matches. CDR1 is KGHSH and CDR2 is LQKENI in the germline V gene. The CDR3 has 15 amino acids. The CDR3 region is CASSPTSGNGDTQYF. The CDR3, as DNA: TGTGCCAGCTCACCAACTAGCGGGAACGGAGATACGCAGTATTTT.

This clonotype was counted between two and nine times. This sequence joins TRBV6-1 and TRBJ1-6; 9 positions agree with TRBD1. The junction had 5 bases not matched to a gene; V was cut back by 4 bases and J by 10 bases. The CDR3 is made up of 14 amino acids. Germline V CDR1 and CDR2: MNHNS, SASEGT. CDR3 DNA sequence: TGTGCCAGCAGTGCGGGACAGGGTTTATCACCCCTCCACTTT. Translation: CASSAGQGLSPLHF.

The gene calls are TRBV19 and TRBJ2-7; possible D gene TRBD2, 6 bases. CDR3 length: 17 amino acids. Trimming removed 2 bases from V and 3 bases from J, with 20 bases in between. The germline V gene has CDR1 LNHDA and CDR2 SQIVND (reference sequence). Here the CDR3 reads CASSISLARGLLYEQYF. The CDR3 nucleotides are TGTGCCAGTAGTATAAGTCTAGCGAGAGGCCTCCTCTACGAGCAGTACTTC. The full variable domain, with the rest looked up from reference TRBV19 and TRBJ2-7, is DGGITQSPKYLFRKEGQNVTLSCEQNLNHDAMYWYRQDPGQGLRLIYYSQIVNDFQKGDIAEGYSVSREKKESFPLTVTSAQKNPTAFYLCASSISLARGLLYEQYFGPGTRLTVT.

This clonotype was seen repeatedly, ten times or more. V usage is TRBV7-9 and J usage is TRBJ2-3, with a tentative D call TRBD2 (6 bases). The CDR3 length is 16 residues. Trimming took off 1 base at V and 0 bases at J, with 11 bases between the two ends. Per the germline V gene, CDR1 is SEHNR and CDR2 is FQNEAQ (reference sequence). The CDR3 reads CASSLVGGGSTDTQYF. CDR3 bases: TGTGCCAGCAGCTTAGTAGGAGGAGGGAGCACAGATACGCAGTATTTT.

V and J are TRBV5-5 and TRBJ1-1, with a possible D match to TRBD1 (6 bases). CDR3 length: 17 residues. V lost 4 bases to trimming and J lost 5 bases, with 24 bases between them. The germline gives CDR1 SGHKS, CDR2 YYEKEE (reference sequence). The CDR3 DNA reads as TGTGCCAGCAGCCGGTCCCAAACAGGGCCAGGTGGGACTGAAGCTTTCTTT. The encoded protein is CASSRSQTGPGGTEAFF.

This chain connects TRBV30 to TRBJ2-7; D is possibly TRBD1 (5 bases). Per the germline V gene, CDR1 is GTSNPN and CDR2 is SVGIG (reference sequence). Trimming pared 7 bases from V and 4 bases from J, leaving 17 bases between. The CDR3 contains 13 residues. The DNA for the CDR3 is TGTGCCTTTTCAGGGCCCAATATTTACGAGCAGTACTTC. It yields the protein CAFSGPNIYEQYF.

The V and J genes are TRBV19 and TRBJ1-2; 10 bases align to TRBD1. From germline, CDR1 is LNHDA and CDR2 SQIVND (reference sequence). The CDR3 contains 17 residues. Trimming cost V 2 bases and J 4 bases; bases outside gene matches: 10. CDR3 residues: CASSIIRQGASTYGYTF. Written as DNA, the CDR3 is TGTGCCAGTAGTATAATCAGACAGGGGGCTTCAACCTATGGCTACACCTTC.

This clonotype showed up just a few times. The rearrangement uses TRBV13 and TRBJ1-3; D possibly corresponds to TRBD1 (5 bases). Trimming stripped 5 bases from V and 3 bases from J, with 17 bases between. This CDR3 has 16 residues. Per the germline V gene, CDR1 is PRHDT and CDR2 is FYEKMQ (reference sequence). CDR3 DNA sequence: TGTGCCAGCAGCCCCCCCGGTGGGGCCGTTGGAAACACCATATATTTT. This codes for CASSPPGGAVGNTIYF.

This clonotype was seen only a few times. The gene calls are TRBV4-3 and TRBJ2-7; TRBD1 is a possible D gene (6 bases). The CDR3 length is 14 residues. The germline V gene has CDR1 LGHNA and CDR2 YSLEER. Trimming left V 5 bases short and J 3 bases short, with 14 bases between. CDR3 bases: TGCGCCAGCAGCGCCCGGGACACCGACTACGAGCAGTACTTC. Translation gives CASSARDTDYEQYF.

The sample holds many counts of this clonotype. The V call is TRBV14, the J call TRBJ2-2, with D unresolved. With 4 bases removed from V and 0 bases from J, the gap between germline ends came to 9 bases. The CDR3 is made up of 15 amino acids. Germline V gene lookup returns CDR1 SGHDN and CDR2 FVKESK. The CDR3 reads CASSLPYSNTGELFF. The CDR3 DNA sequence: TGTGCCAGCAGCCTCCCTTATTCGAACACCGGGGAGCTGTTTTTT.